This T cell receptor (beta chain) was recovered during a study of T cell responses to AZD1222 COVID-19 vaccine. General study findings and limits: In a largely white British group with more females than males, clonal diversity was possibly underestimated. Spike-spanning, vaccine-associated CD4 TCRs were dominant at 160-218 and 743-854.

The CDR3 is 12 amino acids. Germline assignment: CDR1 SQVTM and CDR2 ANQGSEA. V shed 7 bases and J 5 bases; nucleotides not matched to a gene: 4. The method was immunoSEQ multiplex PCR; TCRdb's version includes in-frame clones alone and lacks a portion of them. The sample shows fewer than 150,000 clones, 92% of them seen only once. About this clone itself: Its antigen is still unknown.

This material consisted of peripheral blood, taken 28 days after the second AZD1222 dose. This receptor was taken from an adult who received the AZD1222 COVID-19 vaccine. The chain has TRBV29-1 and TRBJ1-1; 10 bases line up with TRBD1. The CDR3 coding sequence is TGCAGCGCCGGGACAGGGGTTACTGAAGCTTTCTTT. Its protein product is CSAGTGVTEAFF.